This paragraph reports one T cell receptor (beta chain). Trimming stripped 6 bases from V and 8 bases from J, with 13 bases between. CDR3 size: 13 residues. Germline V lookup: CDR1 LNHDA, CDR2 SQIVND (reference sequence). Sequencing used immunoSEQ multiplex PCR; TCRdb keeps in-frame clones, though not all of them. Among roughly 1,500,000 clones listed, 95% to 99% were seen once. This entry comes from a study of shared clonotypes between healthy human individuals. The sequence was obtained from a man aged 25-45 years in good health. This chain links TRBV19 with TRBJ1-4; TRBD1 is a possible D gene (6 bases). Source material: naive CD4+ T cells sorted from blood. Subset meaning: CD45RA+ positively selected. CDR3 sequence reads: CASRKGHLEKLFF. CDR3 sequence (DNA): TGTGCCAGTAGAAAGGGACACCTAGAAAAACTGTTTTTT.